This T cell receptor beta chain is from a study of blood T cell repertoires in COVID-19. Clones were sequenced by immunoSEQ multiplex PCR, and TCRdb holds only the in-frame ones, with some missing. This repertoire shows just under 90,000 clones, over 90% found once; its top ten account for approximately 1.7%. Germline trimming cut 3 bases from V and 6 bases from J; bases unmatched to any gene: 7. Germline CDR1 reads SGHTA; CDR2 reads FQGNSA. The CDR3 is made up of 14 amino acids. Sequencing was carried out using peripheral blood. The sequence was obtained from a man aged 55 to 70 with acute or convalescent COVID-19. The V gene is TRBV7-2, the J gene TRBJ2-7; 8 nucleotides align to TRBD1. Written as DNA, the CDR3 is TGTGCCAGCAGCTTTGACAGGGGAGTGGGCGAGCAGTACTTC. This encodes CASSFDRGVGEQYF.